Listed here are 20 T cell receptor beta chains from one sample, sequenced in a study of blood T cells in healthy people across ages. PCR was performed a second time for roughly 7 to 11 cycles using a sample-barcoded 5' primer and a J-beta primer mix. TCRdb independently ran MiXCR on the 5' RACE reads; one entry per CDR3 protein. The data contain 720,000 or so distinct CDR3 sequences, roughly 41% of them singletons. The sequencing input was blood. The receptors here all came from a man at least 80 years old in good health.

V usage is TRBV20-1 and J usage is TRBJ1-6; D perhaps matches TRBD1 (6 bases). Deletions cut 6 bases from V and 6 bases from J, with 24 bases between. The germline CDR1 and CDR2 sequences are DFQATT and SNEGSKA (reference sequence). CDR3 length: 17 amino acids. CDR3 in amino acids: CSARARDTGVGNSPLHF. The CDR3 DNA reads as TGCAGTGCCCGCGCCCGGGACACGGGGGTTGGTAATTCACCCCTCCACTTT.

The J gene is TRBJ2-2, the V gene TRBV27, with 7 nucleotides matching TRBD1. V was clipped by 7 bases and J by 2 bases; unmatched bases: 7. The CDR3 extends over 15 amino acids. CDR1 is MNHEY and CDR2 is SMNVEV in the germline V gene (reference sequence). CDR3 residues: CASIPGGANTGELFF. The CDR3 DNA reads as TGTGCCAGCATCCCAGGGGGAGCCAACACCGGGGAGCTGTTTTTT.

V and J are TRBV5-6 and TRBJ1-5, with a weak D call TRBD1 (6 bases). Trimming left V 3 bases short and J 3 bases short, with 13 bases between. Germline CDR1 and CDR2: SGHDT and YYEEEE. The CDR3 is 15 amino acids. The CDR3 here is CASSSTGTFNQPQHF. DNA for the CDR3: TGTGCCAGCAGCTCAACAGGGACCTTCAATCAGCCCCAGCATTTT.

In DNA form, the CDR3 reads TGTGCCAGCAGTAGCAACCCGGGACTCGGGGCAAATACGCAGTATTTT. Protein product: CASSSNPGLGANTQYF. The chain uses TRBV7-9 and TRBJ2-3; weak D call: TRBD2 (6 bases). The CDR3 spans 16 residues. The V end lost 6 bases, the J end lost 7 bases, and 23 bases lay between the germline ends. Germline assignment: CDR1 SEHNR and CDR2 FQNEAQ (reference sequence).

V usage is TRBV3-1 and J usage is TRBJ1-5; 8 bases agree with TRBD1. Trimming cost V 4 bases and J 8 bases; bases outside gene matches: 7. Germline CDR1 is LGHDT and CDR2 is YNNKEL (reference sequence). This CDR3 is built from 14 residues. The CDR3 region is CASSPRGPTEPQHF. CDR3 DNA sequence: TGTGCCAGCAGCCCCAGGGGGCCCACTGAGCCCCAGCATTTT. Combining the CDR3 with reference TRBV3-1 and TRBJ1-5 gives the whole variable domain DTAVSQTPKYLVTQMGNDKSIKCEQNLGHDTMYWYKQDSKKFLKIMFSYNNKELIINETVPNRFSPKSPDKAHLNLHINSLELGDSAVYFCASSPRGPTEPQHFGDGTRLSIL.

This clonotype was detected many times. The rearrangement links TRBV7-2 to TRBJ2-5, with 8 bases aligning to TRBD1. Germline values: CDR1 SGHTA, CDR2 FQGNSA. This CDR3 is built from 16 residues. V lost 4 bases, J lost 0 bases, and 7 bases stayed unmatched. The CDR3 DNA sequence: TGTGCCAGCAGCTCGACAGGGGCCGGGTACCAAGAGACCCAGTACTTC. As protein: CASSSTGAGYQETQYF.

The V and J genes are TRBV6-2 or TRBV6-3 and TRBJ2-1; 16 positions agree with TRBD2. The end of the DNA fits TRBJ2-7 better, so the J call may be wrong. Germline loops: CDR1 MNHEY, CDR2 SVGEGT. The CDR3 is 18 residues long. The CDR3 DNA is TGTGCCAGCAGTTACGGGACTAGCGGGAGGGCCACCTACAATGAGCAGTACTTC. This encodes CASSYGTSGRATYNEQYF.

There are a few counts of this clonotype. This chain connects TRBV20-1 to TRBJ2-7; TRBD1 aligns across 7 bases. Trimming at V came to 1 base and at J to 4 bases, leaving 7 bases not matched to a gene. CDR1 and CDR2 (germline): DFQATT, SNEGSKA (reference sequence). This CDR3 has 14 amino acids. CDR3 sequence (DNA): TGCAGTGCTAGAGTCCGGGGACAGTTTTACGAGCAGTACTTC. As protein: CSARVRGQFYEQYF.

This clonotype was observed a single time. This chain joins TRBV7-6 and TRBJ1-2, with TRBD1 identical over 7 bases. The CDR3 totals 14 residues. The V gene end was trimmed by 6 bases and the J gene end by 8 bases; junction bases not matched to a gene: 12. Germline assignment: CDR1 SGHVS and CDR2 FNYEAQ. Here the CDR3 DNA reads TGTGCCAGCAGTCCCGACAGGGTTCGGGAAGGCTACACCTTC. Protein product: CASSPDRVREGYTF.

This clonotype was counted a few times. This rearrangement joins TRBV28 to TRBJ2-1; TRBD2 aligns across 10 bases. The ends lost 4 bases at V and 13 bases at J; junction bases unmatched: 7. The CDR3 extends over 13 amino acids. CDR1 and CDR2 from the germline V gene are MDHEN and SYDVKM. The CDR3 nucleotides read TGTGCCAGCAGTTCTCCTAGCGGGAGACTACAGTTCTTC. It codes for CASSSPSGRLQFF.

The rearrangement uses TRBV30 and TRBJ2-3; tentatively, D is TRBD2 (6 bases). Germline V gene lookup returns CDR1 GTSNPN and CDR2 SVGIG (reference sequence). The CDR3 sequence is 12 residues long. Trimming took 0 bases from V and 8 from J, leaving 9 bases between them. The CDR3 loop is CAWSVGSSTQYF. In DNA, the CDR3 is TGTGCCTGGAGTGTCGGGAGTTCTACGCAGTATTTT.

This clonotype was picked up a small number of times. The rearrangement links TRBV7-2 to TRBJ2-3; the D gene is possibly TRBD2 (6 bases). The CDR3 sequence is 17 residues long. The V gene lost 3 bases and the J gene lost 1 base, with 17 bases spanning the gap. Germline CDR1 SGHTA, CDR2 FQGNSA. The CDR3: CASSFNYREWGTDTQYF. In DNA form, the CDR3 reads TGTGCCAGCAGCTTCAATTACCGGGAGTGGGGCACAGATACGCAGTATTTT.

This chain connects TRBV14 to TRBJ1-2, with D possibly matching TRBD1 (5 bases). Trimming took off 3 bases at V and 4 bases at J, with 15 bases between the two ends. The CDR3 consists of 15 residues. CDR1 and CDR2 (germline): SGHDN, FVKESK. CDR3 amino acids: CASSHPPSGTYGYTF. Written as DNA, the CDR3 is TGTGCCAGCAGCCACCCTCCAAGCGGGACCTATGGCTACACCTTC.

This chain joins TRBV7-2 and TRBJ1-1; TRBD1 agrees at 9 bases. From germline, CDR1 is SGHTA and CDR2 FQGNSA. The CDR3 is made up of 15 amino acids. V gave up 5 bases and J gave up 2 bases; unmatched junction bases: 6. CDR3 in amino acids: CASSDLTGGNTEAFF. The CDR3 nucleotides are TGTGCCAGCAGCGATCTGACAGGGGGAAACACTGAAGCTTTCTTT.

The CDR3 spells CASSLGFGTGTRISYEQYF. The CDR3 region has the DNA TGTGCCAGCAGCTTAGGTTTTGGGACCGGGACAAGAATCTCCTACGAGCAGTACTTC. The rearrangement joins TRBV11-1 to TRBJ2-7; TRBD1 might be the D (6 bases). The germline V gene has CDR1 SGHAT and CDR2 FQDESV (reference sequence). V dropped 1 base and J dropped 0 bases, with 22 bases sitting between them. This CDR3 spans 19 amino acids.

The chain carries TRBV28 and TRBJ1-6; no clear D. The V and J ends lost 2 bases and 0 bases respectively, with 8 bases between them. This CDR3 contains 16 residues. CDR1 and CDR2 from the germline V gene are MDHEN and SYDVKM. CDR3 protein: CASSLHSNSYNSPLHF. CDR3 DNA: TGTGCCAGCAGTTTACACAGCAACTCCTATAATTCACCCCTCCACTTT.

CDR3 residues: CASSEGGRGGHEKLFF. The DNA of the CDR3 is TGTGCCAGCAGTGAAGGGGGCAGGGGGGGGCATGAAAAACTGTTTTTT. The genes are TRBV2 and TRBJ1-4, with 7 positions matching TRBD1. The CDR3 is 16 amino acids. V was pared by 1 base and J by 6 bases, with 8 bases of the junction left unmatched. The germline V gene has CDR1 SNHLY and CDR2 FYNNEI.

This sequence joins TRBV9 and TRBJ1-1, with a weak D call TRBD1 (6 bases). V lost 10 bases and J 7 bases, leaving 23 bases between the germline ends. The V gene's germline CDR1 is SGDLS and CDR2 YYNGEE. The CDR3 covers 14 residues. CDR3 in DNA: TGTGCCGGCAACGGAGGGGGAAACGGGTATGAAGCTTTCTTT. Translated: CAGNGGGNGYEAFF.

This chain uses TRBV15 with TRBJ2-2; D ambiguous. CDR3 length: 16 amino acids. Germline V gives CDR1 LNHNV, CDR2 YYDKDF (reference sequence). V lost 5 bases and J 2 bases, leaving 15 bases between the germline ends. DNA for the CDR3: TGTGCCACCAGCGCGGTACGGAACTATAACACCGGGGAGCTGTTTTTT. Residues: CATSAVRNYNTGELFF.

The J gene is TRBJ1-6, the V gene TRBV2; D not certain. CDR3 length equals 13 residues. Germline CDR1 SNHLY, CDR2 FYNNEI. The germline V and J ends were trimmed by 3 bases and 6 bases, with 6 bases remaining between them. CDR3 DNA: TGTGCCAGCAGTGACAGATCTAATTCACCCCTCCACTTT. It specifies CASSDRSNSPLHF.